The clone carrying this TCR beta chain was picked up one time. These data are taken from a study of blood T cell repertoires in COVID-19. The overall study: Nucleic acid was either cDNA or gDNA, and it came from T cells, B-cell-depleted T cells, or PBMCs.

The germline V gene has CDR1 SGDLS and CDR2 YYNGEE. The length of the CDR3 is 13 residues. The ends were cut back, 0 bases at V and 4 bases at J, with 5 bases in the middle. Profiled with immunoSEQ multiplex PCR; TCRdb holds only in-frame clones, not every one. The sample records 50,000 or so clones, roughly 82% being singletons. The chain is built from TRBV9 and TRBJ2-1, with D unclear. The origin of this receptor is a man aged 40-55 years with acute or convalescent COVID-19. Material for sequencing was peripheral blood. DNA of the CDR3: TGTGCCAGCAGCGTAGCCAGGTACAATGAGCAGTTCTTC. Translating it yields CASSVARYNEQFF. Based on the CDR3 plus reference TRBV9 and TRBJ2-1, the full variable domain is DSGVTQTPKHLITATGQRVTLRCSPRSGDLSVYWYQQSLDQGLQFLIQYYNGEERAKGNILERFSAQQFPDLHSELNLSSLELGDSALYFCASSVARYNEQFFGPGTRLTVL.